This T cell receptor (beta chain) emerged from a study of response to subunit inactivated influenza vaccine. Whole-study findings and limits: The study's authors posited that every seasonal influenza vaccination enlists few new T cells.

As concerns this clonotype: What it binds is unknown.

V lost 8 bases and J 5 bases, leaving 12 bases between the germline ends. This CDR3 region has 13 residues. TCRdb passed the RT-PCR reads through MiXCR, listing each CDR3 protein once. This sample has roughly 760,000 distinct CDR3 sequences, with about 20% found just once. The genes are TRBV12-3 or TRBV12-4 and TRBJ1-4; a possible D gene is TRBD1 (5 bases). The sequencing used PBMCs from blood, collected around 5 days after vaccination. The receptor's source is a man in his forties or fifties who received an inactivated influenza vaccine. CDR3 sequence reads: CASGGNSNEKLFF. CDR3 nucleotides: TGTGCCAGCGGGGGGAACTCAAATGAAAAACTGTTTTTT.